This TCR beta chain came from a study of blood T cell repertoires in COVID-19. As for the study in general: Some COVID-19 samples were acute and others convalescent; all came from the United States, Italy and Spain. T cells, B-cell-depleted T cells, or PBMCs provided the cDNA or gDNA that served as material.

Per the original methods: Reference gene primer amplification yielded estimated nucleated cell counts. TCRdb keeps only in-frame clones here, not all; method: immunoSEQ multiplex PCR. From that table come the V and J calls and clone size; the DNA was used to work out D and trimming. The sample lists tens of thousands of clones, around 90% seen once, with about 4.9% in the top ten. The clonotype comes from a man between 45 and 60 years old with acute or convalescent COVID-19. The sequenced sample consisted of peripheral blood.

DNA for the CDR3: TGTGCCAGCAGTTTATCAGGGGGCGGGGGCTACACCTTC. It encodes CASSLSGGGGYTF. This chain connects TRBV28 to TRBJ1-2; TRBD1 matches at 8 bases. From germline, CDR1 is MDHEN and CDR2 SYDVKM. The CDR3 is 13 amino acids. V trimming: 1 base; J trimming: 8 bases; junction bases outside the gene matches: 3.